One T cell receptor beta chain is described in this entry. The antigen remains undetermined. The CDR3 runs to 14 residues. CDR1 is LNHDA and CDR2 is SQIVND in the germline V gene (reference sequence). This specimen belongs to a study of cytomegalovirus exposure and HLA in healthy donors. Findings and caveats of the study: According to reports, the classifier identified cytomegalovirus status with high specificity and sensitivity. Investigators reported approximately 150 TCR beta chains as tied to cytomegalovirus.

Generated by immunoSEQ multiplex PCR, the TCRdb table keeps only in-frame clones and is missing some. The repertoire includes 55,000 to 65,000 clones, more than 90% of them detected once, and 0.7% to 0.95% sits in the top ten. This receptor was obtained from a man aged 18 to 29 in good health and CMV-seronegative. This chain joins TRBV19 and TRBJ2-5; 8 positions agree with TRBD1. The J call may be incorrect, as the DNA end agrees better with TRBJ2-7. What was sequenced was PBMCs. The CDR3 DNA follows: TGTGCCAGTCGCCCGGCGGACAGGGTCCGCGAGCAGTACTTC. Its translation is CASRPADRVREQYF.